A single sample is the source of the 10 T cell receptor beta chains below, sequenced in a study of blood T cell repertoires in COVID-19. Sequencing used immunoSEQ multiplex PCR; TCRdb keeps in-frame clones, though not all of them. The table lists 200,000 to 250,000 clones, 85% of them singletons. The sample was peripheral blood. The receptors stem from a woman aged 70-85 years with COVID-19, enrolled during active disease.

The rearrangement joins TRBV24-1 to TRBJ2-3, with 10 bases lining up with TRBD1. Germline V lookup: CDR1 KGHDR, CDR2 SFDVKD. Losses at the gene ends were 7 bases for V and 3 bases for J; bases not matched to a gene: 6. The CDR3 runs 15 residues. The CDR3 loop is CATRQTGGSTDTQYF. CDR3 coding DNA: TGTGCCACCAGGCAGACAGGGGGCTCGACAGATACGCAGTATTTT.

This rearrangement joins TRBV7-2 to TRBJ1-3; D is undetermined. Looked up from germline, CDR1 is SGHTA and CDR2 is FQGNSA. The V gene lost 5 bases and the J gene lost 1 base, with 12 bases spanning the gap. The CDR3 totals 15 residues. The CDR3 loop is CASSPEQFSGNTIYF. CDR3 coding DNA: TGTGCCAGCAGCCCGGAACAGTTTTCTGGAAACACCATATATTTT. The full variable domain, with the rest looked up from reference TRBV7-2 and TRBJ1-3, is GAGVSQSPSNKVTEKGKDVELRCDPISGHTALYWYRQSLGQGLEFLIYFQGNSAPDKSGLPSDRFSAERTGGSVSTLTIQRTQQEDSAVYLCASSPEQFSGNTIYFGEGSWLTVV.

This rearrangement joins TRBV7-3 to TRBJ1-1; no reliable D call. V gave up 9 bases and J gave up 5 bases, with 10 bases separating them. Germline CDR1 SGHTA, CDR2 FQGTGA. This CDR3 comprises 11 residues. The CDR3 nucleotides read TGTGCCAGTGGAACGGGTACTGAAGCTTTCTTT. The encoded protein is CASGTGTEAFF.

The chain links TRBV19 to TRBJ1-5; 11 bases are shared with TRBD1. The CDR3 is made up of 18 amino acids. Germline CDR1 reads LNHDA; CDR2 reads SQIVND (reference sequence). Trimming cost V 4 bases and J 1 base; bases outside gene matches: 9. This chain's CDR3 is CASSTTRTGGRSNQPQHF. The CDR3 DNA sequence: TGTGCCAGTAGTACAACCCGGACAGGGGGCAGGAGCAATCAGCCCCAGCATTTT.

This chain uses TRBV3-1 (or the pseudogene TRBV3-2) with TRBJ1-2, with TRBD1 identical over 7 bases. Germline CDR1 reads LGHDT; CDR2 reads YNNKEL (reference sequence). This CDR3 is 14 amino acids long. V lost 4 bases and J lost 8; bases outside the gene matches: 10. CDR3 sequence: CASSLQSNRGGYTF. CDR3 bases: TGTGCCAGCAGCCTCCAGTCTAACAGGGGCGGCTACACCTTC.

The chain is built from TRBV3-1 (or the pseudogene TRBV3-2) and TRBJ1-4; D might be TRBD1 (6 bases). The V end was cut by 0 bases, the J end by 8 bases, with 25 bases between. Germline values: CDR1 LGHDT, CDR2 YNNKEL (reference sequence). This CDR3 contains 19 residues. The CDR3 nucleotides read TGTGCCAGCAGCCAAGATGGACCACAGGGAAGTAGGATGAAAGAAAAACTGTTTTTT. This gives the protein CASSQDGPQGSRMKEKLFF.

The CDR3 reads CSSTGTSAYNEQFF. Written as DNA, the CDR3 is TGCAGCTCAACCGGGACTAGCGCTTACAATGAGCAGTTCTTC. The chain links TRBV29-1 to TRBJ2-1; TRBD2 matches 10 bases. Germline V gene data show CDR1 as SQVTM and CDR2 as ANQGSEA. The J segment lost 4 bases and the V segment lost 8 bases, leaving 8 bases of the junction unmatched. The CDR3 totals 14 residues.

The chain joins TRBV7-3 to TRBJ2-5; TRBD2 agrees at 9 bases. The germline V gene encodes CDR1 SGHTA and CDR2 FQGTGA. The V gene end was trimmed by 4 bases and the J gene end by 5 bases; junction bases not matched to a gene: 8. The CDR3 has 15 amino acids. Here the CDR3 reads CASSSGGGASETQYF. The CDR3 nucleotides read TGTGCCAGCAGCTCCGGCGGGGGGGCCTCCGAGACCCAGTACTTC.

The rearrangement links TRBV5-5 to TRBJ1-6; D gene uncertain. This CDR3 is built from 15 residues. The ends were cut back, 2 bases at V and 9 bases at J, with 15 bases in the middle. Germline lookup yields CDR1 SGHKS and CDR2 YYEKEE (reference sequence). The CDR3 DNA reads as TGTGCCAGCAGCTTATGGGCCGAGCCTACTTCACCCCTCCACTTT. Translation: CASSLWAEPTSPLHF.

The genes are TRBV5-4 and TRBJ1-6; 9 bases are a match to TRBD1. Per the germline V gene, CDR1 is SGHNT and CDR2 is YYREEE (reference sequence). With 7 bases clipped from V and 0 bases from J, the junction kept 5 bases outside the gene matches. This CDR3 spans 16 amino acids. The CDR3 DNA is TGTGCCAGCGGAATGGGACAGGGCTCCTATAATTCACCCCTCCACTTT. It is translated as CASGMGQGSYNSPLHF.